Below, 12 T cell receptor beta chains from the same sample are listed, as sequenced in a study of T cells after yellow fever vaccination. Each CDR3 protein gets one entry after TCRdb re-called the 5' RACE reads with MiXCR. The data hold some 350,000 distinct CDR3 sequences, with approximately 10% observed a single time. Specimen: PBMCs, collected on the day of the first yellow fever vaccination. The receptor source for this set is a man aged 18 to 35 who received the YFV17D yellow fever vaccine.

Here the CDR3 reads CASSLEAGPNYTF. CDR3 bases: TGCGCCAGCAGCTTGGAGGCAGGGCCTAATTACACCTTC. The chain carries TRBV5-1 and TRBJ1-2, with a possible D match to TRBD1 (5 bases). Germline loops: CDR1 SGHRS, CDR2 YFSETQ. The CDR3 has 13 amino acids. V lost 0 bases, J lost 11 bases, and 14 bases lay in between.

The genes are TRBV2 and TRBJ2-4; 8 bases are a match to TRBD1. From germline, CDR1 is SNHLY and CDR2 FYNNEI. CDR3 length: 18 amino acids. The J segment lost 2 bases and the V segment lost 5 bases, leaving 14 bases of the junction unmatched. The CDR3 is CASSPNGPGGSTKNIQYF. Written as DNA, the CDR3 is TGTGCCAGCAGTCCAAATGGGCCAGGGGGCTCGACCAAAAACATTCAGTACTTC.

The chain recombines TRBV2 with TRBJ2-3; D is possibly TRBD1 (5 bases). V was shortened by 4 bases and J by 2 bases, with 7 bases between the two germline ends. CDR1 is SNHLY and CDR2 is FYNNEI in the germline V gene. CDR3 length: 13 amino acids. CDR3 loop: CASSGTNTDTQYF. Written as DNA, the CDR3 is TGTGCCAGCAGTGGGACAAACACAGATACGCAGTATTTT.

This clonotype was seen a handful of times. J is TRBJ2-1 and V is TRBV2; D is uncertain. CDR1 is SNHLY and CDR2 is FYNNEI in the germline V gene. This CDR3 has 13 residues. Between the trimmed V and J ends, which lost 1 base and 3 bases, there was a span of 4 bases. The CDR3 DNA is TGTGCCAGCAGTGAAGGCGGCTACAATGAGCAGTTCTTC. It codes for CASSEGGYNEQFF.

This clonotype was found many times. V gene TRBV5-1 combines with J gene TRBJ2-3; D not certain. With 2 bases removed from V and 6 bases from J, the gap between germline ends came to 7 bases. The CDR3 loop spans 12 amino acids. Germline CDR1 reads SGHRS; CDR2 reads YFSETQ. CDR3 amino acids: CASSFLLDTQYF. The CDR3 nucleotides read TGCGCCAGCAGCTTTTTATTGGATACGCAGTATTTT.

This clonotype was picked up a small number of times. This chain links TRBV3-1 with TRBJ2-1, with 7 nucleotides matching TRBD2. The CDR3 spans 14 residues. Germline V gene lookup returns CDR1 LGHDT and CDR2 YNNKEL (reference sequence). With 5 bases clipped from V and 8 bases from J, the junction kept 9 bases outside the gene matches. CDR3 sequence (DNA): TGTGCCAGCAGCATGGGACTTGCGGGGGATGAGCAGTTCTTC. Translation: CASSMGLAGDEQFF.

This clonotype was seen ten or more times. This CDR3 is CASSQAEAVYTQYF. The DNA for the CDR3 is TGTGCCAGCAGCCAAGCGGAGGCCGTATATACGCAGTATTTT. The rearrangement joins TRBV3-1 to TRBJ2-3, with D perhaps matching TRBD2 (5 bases). V lost 1 base and J lost 7, with 12 bases in between. Germline-derived CDR1 and CDR2 are LGHDT and YNNKEL (reference sequence). This CDR3 comprises 14 residues.

In its sample, this clonotype was seen many times. The chain is built from TRBV6-1 and TRBJ2-2; no clear D. The germline V gene has CDR1 MNHNS and CDR2 SASEGT. This CDR3 has 15 amino acids. V lost 1 base and J 5 bases, leaving 11 bases between the germline ends. As DNA, the CDR3 is TGTGCCAGCAGTGAAGTCTTGGCGGAGACCGGGGAGCTGTTTTTT. The encoded protein is CASSEVLAETGELFF.

The rearrangement links TRBV6-2 or TRBV6-3 to TRBJ2-7; 7 positions match TRBD2. The CDR3 is made up of 16 amino acids. CDR1 is MNHEY, CDR2 SVGEGT, per germline. V gave up 4 bases and J gave up 4 bases; unmatched junction bases: 13. The CDR3 nucleotides read TGTGCCAGCAGTTCACTGCGTCGACTAGCCCTTTACGAGCAGTACGTC. It translates to CASSSLRRLALYEQYV.

This chain links TRBV4-3 with TRBJ2-1; D assignment may be TRBD1 or TRBD2 (5 bases each). The V and J ends lost 3 bases and 4 bases respectively, with 16 bases between them. Germline CDR1 reads LGHNA; CDR2 reads YSLEER. This CDR3 has 16 amino acids. For the CDR3, the DNA is TGCGCCAGCAGCCAGGACCACGGGACGCCGTACAATGAGCAGTTCTTC. It is translated as CASSQDHGTPYNEQFF.

In this sample, this clonotype turned up a few times. The V and J genes are TRBV5-1 and TRBJ1-2; D is unclear. Per germline, CDR1 SGHRS and CDR2 YFSETQ. The germline V and J ends were trimmed by 1 base and 6 bases, with 19 bases remaining between them. The CDR3 runs to 16 residues. DNA of the CDR3: TGCGCCAGCAGCTTGCGCGATTCGAGGCAGAATGATGGCTACACCTTC. It encodes CASSLRDSRQNDGYTF.

Notes on this clonotype: One junction end does not reproduce the germline sequence, and a read error may be involved. The chain carries TRBV4-2 and TRBJ2-7; TRBD1 might be the D (6 bases). Per the germline V gene, CDR1 is LGHNA and CDR2 is YNFKEQ. The CDR3 spans 15 residues. The DNA for the CDR3 is TGTGCCAGCAACCAAGATCACGGGACACCCTACGAGCAGTACTTC. Protein: CASNQDHGTPYEQYF.